This T cell receptor (beta chain) was identified during a study of cytomegalovirus exposure and HLA in healthy donors. This CDR3 is built from 10 residues. Germline V CDR1 and CDR2: SQVTM, ANQGSEA. After removal of 7 bases from V and 7 bases from J, the junction contained 3 bases not matched to a gene. A remark on this clone: The antigen is undetermined.

Study-wide results and caveats: Most subjects had HLA-A and HLA-B alleles reportedly predicted accurately by TCR beta sequences. The authors later found most CMV-associated TCR beta chains appeared HLA-restricted. A missense variant in DCLRE1C was later tied to TCR beta V- and J-gene trimming. Common viral pathogens were later found to be apparently linked to several of the most significant clusters.

A multiplex PCR was run with 60 Vbeta primers and 13 Jbeta primers. Measured with immunoSEQ multiplex PCR; TCRdb has only the in-frame clones, and not every one. The sample contains about 40,000 clones, 45% to 65% of which appear only once. This chain joins TRBV29-1 and TRBJ1-1; the match to TRBD1 covers 7 bases. The clonotype was recovered from a human donor in good health. Specimen: PBMCs. CDR3: CSAGDSEAFF. The CDR3 bases are TGCAGCGCAGGGGACAGTGAAGCTTTCTTT. Drawing the rest from reference TRBV29-1 and TRBJ1-1, the complete variable domain is SAVISQKPSRDICQRGTSLTIQCQVDSQVTMMFWYRQQPGQSLTLIATANQGSEATYESGFVIDKFPISRPNLTFSTLTVSNMSPEDSSIYLCSAGDSEAFFGQGTRLTVV.